One and the same sample provided the 28 T cell receptor beta chains below, sequenced in a study of blood T cell repertoires in COVID-19. TCRdb keeps only in-frame clones here, not all; method: immunoSEQ multiplex PCR. The table lists about 150,000 clones, approximately 86% of them singletons, with over 4% in the top ten. Sequenced sample: PBMCs or T cells enriched from blood (not recorded which). Source of these receptors: a woman in her forties who had been exposed to COVID-19.

This chain uses TRBV28 with TRBJ1-2, with 9 bases aligning to TRBD1. Trimming took 6 bases from V and 5 from J; bases not matched to a gene: 7. CDR1 is MDHEN and CDR2 is SYDVKM in the germline V gene. The CDR3 sequence is 14 residues long. CDR3 region: CASSENRGRYGYTF. The DNA for the CDR3 is TGTGCCAGCAGCGAGAACAGGGGGCGTTATGGCTACACCTTC.

This clone was seen a handful of times. The CDR3, as DNA: TGCAGCGTTGCTGAGGTGCGGGGTAATGGCTACACCTTC. The encoded protein is CSVAEVRGNGYTF. The rearrangement uses TRBV29-1 and TRBJ1-2; no definite D call. Germline V gives CDR1 SQVTM, CDR2 ANQGSEA. This CDR3 is 13 amino acids long. Between the trimmed V and J ends, which lost 4 bases and 6 bases, there was a span of 15 bases.

The rearrangement joins TRBV6-5 to TRBJ1-6; D possibly corresponds to TRBD1 (5 bases). Germline CDR1 MNHEY, CDR2 SVGAGI. This CDR3 has 15 amino acids. V was shortened by 6 bases and J by 4 bases, with 13 bases between the two germline ends. CDR3 nucleotides: TGTGCCAGCAGACAGGATCTTATTTATAATTCACCCCTCCACTTT. Protein sequence: CASRQDLIYNSPLHF.

The chain links TRBV9 to TRBJ2-7; possibly TRBD1 for D (5 bases). Per the germline V gene, CDR1 is SGDLS and CDR2 is YYNGEE. This CDR3 has 12 residues. The V end was cut by 3 bases, the J end by 1 base, with 5 bases between. The CDR3: CASSGTSYEQYF. As DNA, the CDR3 is TGTGCCAGCAGCGGGACATCCTACGAGCAGTACTTC. Looking up the rest from reference TRBV9 and TRBJ2-7 gives the full variable domain: DSGVTQTPKHLITATGQRVTLRCSPRSGDLSVYWYQQSLDQGLQFLIQYYNGEERAKGNILERFSAQQFPDLHSELNLSSLELGDSALYFCASSGTSYEQYFGPGTRLTVT.

The J gene is TRBJ2-7, the V gene TRBV7-9; D possibly corresponds to TRBD2 (5 bases). Trimming cost V 5 bases and J 4 bases, with 9 bases left between them. The CDR3 loop spans 12 amino acids. Germline assignment: CDR1 SEHNR and CDR2 FQNEAQ (reference sequence). This CDR3 is CASSPGGYEQYF. DNA for the CDR3: TGTGCCAGCAGCCCGGGCGGGTACGAGCAGTACTTC.

This clone is medium-sized. The chain uses TRBV2 and TRBJ2-6; D remains ambiguous. The CDR3 runs 12 residues. CDR1 SNHLY and CDR2 FYNNEI come from the germline V gene. Between the trimmed V and J ends, which lost 4 bases and 5 bases, there was a span of 3 bases. In nucleotides, the CDR3 is TGTGCCAGCAGTGCTCGGGCCAACGTCCTGACTTTC. It is translated as CASSARANVLTF.

About this clone: Other DNA variants within this sample encode the same CDR3. The chain combines TRBV9 with TRBJ1-1; D not certain. CDR1 is SGDLS and CDR2 is YYNGEE in the germline V gene. The V end was cut by 0 bases, the J end by 1 base, with 7 bases between. The CDR3 is made up of 14 amino acids. The CDR3 is CASSVVVQNTEAFF. CDR3 sequence (DNA): TGTGCCAGCAGCGTAGTTGTCCAGAACACTGAAGCTTTCTTT.

The V call is TRBV6-5, the J call TRBJ2-7; TRBD1 is a possible D gene (6 bases). The germline gives CDR1 MNHEY, CDR2 SVGAGI. V was trimmed by 2 bases and J by 6 bases, leaving 11 bases between them. The CDR3 is 13 residues long. DNA of the CDR3: TGTGCCAGCAGTTACGGGACATCATCCGAGCAGTACTTC. The encoded protein is CASSYGTSSEQYF.

This chain connects TRBV19 to TRBJ1-2, with a possible D match to TRBD1 (5 bases). V was cut by 10 bases and J by 4 bases, with 16 bases left in between. Per germline, CDR1 LNHDA and CDR2 SQIVND (reference sequence). The CDR3 runs to 13 residues. The CDR3 sequence is CATFAQGPYGYTF. The DNA for the CDR3 is TGTGCCACCTTCGCGCAGGGTCCCTATGGCTACACCTTC.

This clone was observed a few times. The gene calls are TRBV24-1 and TRBJ2-2; maybe TRBD1 (5 bases). Germline V lookup: CDR1 KGHDR, CDR2 SFDVKD. V gave up 4 bases and J gave up 5 bases, with 7 bases separating them. CDR3 length: 13 amino acids. The chain's CDR3 is CATSDQGTGELFF. CDR3 coding DNA: TGTGCCACCAGTGACCAGGGAACCGGGGAGCTGTTTTTT.

The rearrangement joins TRBV5-1 to TRBJ2-7; no clear D gene. CDR3 length equals 14 residues. Trimming cost V 1 base and J 6 bases, with 14 bases left between them. Germline V CDR1 and CDR2: SGHRS, YFSETQ. CDR3 nucleotides: TGCGCCAGCAGCTTGACCGAAGAGAGGTCCGAGCAGTACTTC. Amino acid sequence: CASSLTEERSEQYF.

This clone is large within its sample. V gene TRBV14 combines with J gene TRBJ2-1; 7 nucleotides line up with TRBD1. This CDR3 comprises 12 residues. The V segment lost 5 bases and the J segment 12 bases; nucleotides outside the gene matches: 7. The V gene's germline CDR1 is SGHDN and CDR2 FVKESK. The CDR3 is CASSFDRAVQFF. DNA of the CDR3: TGTGCCAGCAGCTTCGACAGGGCAGTGCAGTTCTTC.

The rearrangement links TRBV5-1 to TRBJ2-1; the match to TRBD2 covers 9 bases. The CDR3 totals 15 residues. J gave up 4 bases and V 0 bases, and 2 bases lay outside the gene matches. Germline assignment: CDR1 SGHRS and CDR2 YFSETQ. The CDR3 sequence: CASSLALAGYNEQFF. The CDR3, as DNA: TGCGCCAGCAGCTTGGCGCTAGCGGGGTACAATGAGCAGTTCTTC.

The V and J genes are TRBV18 and TRBJ1-3; D not resolved. The V gene's germline CDR1 is KGHSH and CDR2 LQKENI. The CDR3 is 16 residues long. V lost 2 bases to trimming and J lost 4 bases, with 15 bases between them. Written as DNA, the CDR3 is TGTGCCAGCTCACCAGAGGGAACGCCCTTAGGAAACACCATATATTTT. It yields the protein CASSPEGTPLGNTIYF.

Here the CDR3 DNA reads TGCGCCAGCAGCTTGGGGGGGGGAGACCTACCCCACGAGCAGTACTTC. It is translated as CASSLGGGDLPHEQYF. The chain joins TRBV5-1 to TRBJ2-7, with 7 bases lining up with TRBD2. The J segment lost 5 bases and the V segment lost 0 bases, leaving 11 bases of the junction unmatched. CDR1 and CDR2 (germline): SGHRS, YFSETQ. The length of the CDR3 is 16 residues. Looking up the rest from reference TRBV5-1 and TRBJ2-7 gives the full variable domain: KAGVTQTPRYLIKTRGQQVTLSCSPISGHRSVSWYQQTPGQGLQFLFEYFSETQRNKGNFPGRFSGRQFSNSRSEMNVSTLELGDSALYLCASSLGGGDLPHEQYFGPGTRLTVT.

V is TRBV19 and J is TRBJ1-5; D is uncertain. This CDR3 is 13 amino acids long. Germline CDR1 is LNHDA and CDR2 is SQIVND (reference sequence). Trimming left V 8 bases short and J 0 bases short, with 8 bases between. CDR3: CASGRYSNQPQHF. CDR3 in DNA: TGTGCCAGTGGGAGGTATAGCAATCAGCCCCAGCATTTT.

The chain employs TRBV3-1 (or the pseudogene TRBV3-2) and TRBJ2-7, with D uncertain. The CDR3 covers 12 residues. Germline CDR1 is LGHDT and CDR2 is YNNKEL (reference sequence). Trimming removed 3 bases at V and 7 bases at J, with 10 bases between. The DNA of the CDR3 is TGTGCCAGCAGCCACGGAGTGCAAGAGCAGTACTTC. It encodes CASSHGVQEQYF.

This clone showed up just once. The V and J genes are TRBV3-1 (or the pseudogene TRBV3-2) and TRBJ2-1, with a tentative D call TRBD1 (5 bases). The CDR3 has 15 residues. Germline V lookup: CDR1 LGHDT, CDR2 YNNKEL (reference sequence). Trimming removed 0 bases at V and 7 bases at J, with 13 bases between. CDR3 sequence reads: CASSQDQGYRNEQFF. The CDR3 bases are TGTGCCAGCAGCCAAGATCAGGGTTACAGAAATGAGCAGTTCTTC.

This sequence joins TRBV27 and TRBJ2-5, with 8 bases fitting TRBD1. V shed 5 bases and J 2 bases; nucleotides not matched to a gene: 4. CDR3 length equals 14 residues. The germline gives CDR1 MNHEY, CDR2 SMNVEV (reference sequence). CDR3 bases: TGTGCCAGCAGTCCCCGGGACAGGCAAGAGACCCAGTACTTC. Translating gives CASSPRDRQETQYF.

This clone is a singleton in its sample. V and J are TRBV4-1 and TRBJ1-5, with D maybe TRBD1 (6 bases). CDR1 and CDR2 from the germline V gene are MGHRA and YSYEKL. V dropped 5 bases and J dropped 3 bases, with 11 bases sitting between them. The CDR3 length is 14 residues. The CDR3 DNA reads TGCGCCAGCAGCTACAGGGTTTTCAATCAGCCCCAGCATTTT. Residues: CASSYRVFNQPQHF.

This chain links TRBV4-3 with TRBJ1-2, with a weak D call TRBD1 (5 bases). V was pared by 0 bases and J by 1 base, with 12 bases between. CDR1 LGHNA and CDR2 YSLEER come from the germline V gene. The CDR3 covers 16 residues. The CDR3 bases are TGCGCCAGCAGCCAAGACCTTACCGGGGGTAACTATGGCTACACCTTC. Translating it yields CASSQDLTGGNYGYTF.

The genes are TRBV6-5 and TRBJ2-1; no clear D. Germline lookup yields CDR1 MNHEY and CDR2 SVGAGI. Trimming shortened V by 6 bases and J by 4 bases, and 10 bases separated the two germline ends. The CDR3 consists of 13 residues. The DNA of the CDR3 is TGTGCCAGCAGGGAGTCTGGGTACAATGAGCAGTTCTTC. As protein: CASRESGYNEQFF.

This chain links TRBV7-9 with TRBJ2-4, with TRBD1 matching over 8 bases. The germline CDR1 and CDR2 sequences are SEHNR and FQNEAQ (reference sequence). V shed 3 bases, J shed 1 base, and the junction held 5 bases outside the gene matches. The CDR3 is 16 residues long. The CDR3 sequence: CASSLGTGGAKNIQYF. CDR3 nucleotides: TGTGCCAGCAGCTTGGGGACAGGAGGCGCCAAAAACATTCAGTACTTC.

The rearrangement uses TRBV7-2 and TRBJ1-1; maybe TRBD1 (6 bases). V was trimmed by 5 bases and J by 1 base, leaving 14 bases between them. The germline V gene has CDR1 SGHTA and CDR2 FQGNSA. The CDR3 is made up of 15 amino acids. This CDR3 reads CASSHNQQGNTEAFF. DNA of the CDR3: TGTGCCAGCAGCCATAACCAACAGGGGAACACTGAAGCTTTCTTT.

CDR3: CASSEAPLNQETQYF. For the CDR3, the DNA is TGTGCCAGCAGTGAAGCGCCCCTAAACCAAGAGACCCAGTACTTC. The rearrangement links TRBV2 to TRBJ2-5; no definite D call. In germline, CDR1 is SNHLY, CDR2 FYNNEI. The CDR3 is 15 amino acids. Trimming took off 0 bases at V and 0 bases at J, with 8 bases between the two ends.

The genes are TRBV25-1 and TRBJ2-5; the match to TRBD2 covers 8 bases. This CDR3 has 16 residues. V lost 1 base, J lost 2 bases, and 6 bases stayed unmatched. CDR1 is MGHDK, CDR2 SYGVNS, per germline. The CDR3 region has the DNA TGTGCCAGCAGTGAATCCCTACTAGCGGTACAAGAGACCCAGTACTTC. This encodes CASSESLLAVQETQYF.

The chain carries TRBV5-6 and TRBJ1-4, with a tentative D call TRBD1 (6 bases). CDR1 SGHDT and CDR2 YYEEEE come from the germline V gene. This CDR3 is built from 16 residues. Trimming pared 0 bases from V and 6 bases from J, leaving 15 bases between. DNA of the CDR3: TGTGCCAGCAGCTTGGGGAACAGGGTAGGGGATGAAAAACTGTTTTTT. Its translation is CASSLGNRVGDEKLFF.

This chain links TRBV19 with TRBJ1-2; 9 nucleotides agree with TRBD1. CDR1 is LNHDA and CDR2 is SQIVND in the germline V gene (reference sequence). The CDR3 spans 15 residues. V shed 5 bases and J 5 bases; nucleotides not matched to a gene: 9. The CDR3 DNA is TGTGCCAGTAGTTCCTCGACAGGGGGAATTTATGGCTACACCTTC. Translated: CASSSSTGGIYGYTF.